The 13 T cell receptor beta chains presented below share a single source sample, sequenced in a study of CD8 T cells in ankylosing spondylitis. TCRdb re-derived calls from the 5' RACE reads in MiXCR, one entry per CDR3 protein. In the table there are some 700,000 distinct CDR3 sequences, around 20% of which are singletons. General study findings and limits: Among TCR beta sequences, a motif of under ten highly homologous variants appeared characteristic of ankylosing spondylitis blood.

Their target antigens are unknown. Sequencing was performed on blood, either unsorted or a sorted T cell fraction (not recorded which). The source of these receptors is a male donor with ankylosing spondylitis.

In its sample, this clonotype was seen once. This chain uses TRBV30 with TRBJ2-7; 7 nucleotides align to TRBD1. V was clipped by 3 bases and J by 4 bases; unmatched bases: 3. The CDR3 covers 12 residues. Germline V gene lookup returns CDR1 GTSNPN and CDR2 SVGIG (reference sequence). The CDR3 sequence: CAWSVQGYEQYF. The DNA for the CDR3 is TGTGCCTGGAGCGTACAGGGGTACGAGCAGTACTTC.

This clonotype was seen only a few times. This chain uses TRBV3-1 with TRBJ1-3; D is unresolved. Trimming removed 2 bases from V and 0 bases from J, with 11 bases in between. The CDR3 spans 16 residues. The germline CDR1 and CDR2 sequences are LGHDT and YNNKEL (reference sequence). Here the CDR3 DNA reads TGTGCCAGCAGCCAAAGATCCCCGTACTCTGGAAACACCATATATTTT. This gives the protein CASSQRSPYSGNTIYF.

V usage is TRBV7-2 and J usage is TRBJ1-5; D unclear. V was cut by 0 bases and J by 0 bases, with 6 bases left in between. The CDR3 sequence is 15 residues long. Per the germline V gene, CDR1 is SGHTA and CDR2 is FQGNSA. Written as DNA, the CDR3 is TGTGCCAGCAGCTTAGCTCATTATAGCAATCAGCCCCAGCATTTT. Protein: CASSLAHYSNQPQHF.

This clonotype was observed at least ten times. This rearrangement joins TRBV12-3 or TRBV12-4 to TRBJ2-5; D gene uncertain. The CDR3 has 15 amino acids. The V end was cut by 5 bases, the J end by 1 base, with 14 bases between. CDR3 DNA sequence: TGTGCCAGCAGTGTGGGCCTCAACCTCCAAGAGACCCAGTACTTC. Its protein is CASSVGLNLQETQYF.

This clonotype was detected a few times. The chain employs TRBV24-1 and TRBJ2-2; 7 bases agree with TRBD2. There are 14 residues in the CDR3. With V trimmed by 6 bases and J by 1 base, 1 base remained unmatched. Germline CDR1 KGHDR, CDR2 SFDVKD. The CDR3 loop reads CATSSGGNTGELFF. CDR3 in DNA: TGTGCCACCAGTTCGGGAGGGAACACCGGGGAGCTGTTTTTT.

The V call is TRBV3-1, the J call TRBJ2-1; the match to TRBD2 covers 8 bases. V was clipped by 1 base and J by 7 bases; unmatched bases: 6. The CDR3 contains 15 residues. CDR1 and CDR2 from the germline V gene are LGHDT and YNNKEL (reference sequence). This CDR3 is CASSQGPQRGNEQFF. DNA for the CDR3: TGTGCCAGCAGCCAAGGCCCCCAGCGGGGGAATGAGCAGTTCTTC.

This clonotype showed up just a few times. DNA of the CDR3: TGCAGTGCTATCAAGGGGACAGGGGGCGATGGCTACACCTTC. Translated, it gives CSAIKGTGGDGYTF. J is TRBJ1-2 and V is TRBV20-1, with 12 bases that match TRBD1. CDR1 and CDR2 (germline): DFQATT, SNEGSKA (reference sequence). The CDR3 has 14 amino acids. After removal of 4 bases from V and 6 bases from J, the junction contained 6 bases not matched to a gene.

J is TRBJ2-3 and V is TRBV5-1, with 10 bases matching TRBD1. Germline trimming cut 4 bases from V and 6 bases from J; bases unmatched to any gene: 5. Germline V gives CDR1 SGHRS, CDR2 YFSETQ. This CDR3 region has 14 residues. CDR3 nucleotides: TGCGCCAGCAGCACCGGACAGGGGGGGGATACGCAGTATTTT. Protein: CASSTGQGGDTQYF.

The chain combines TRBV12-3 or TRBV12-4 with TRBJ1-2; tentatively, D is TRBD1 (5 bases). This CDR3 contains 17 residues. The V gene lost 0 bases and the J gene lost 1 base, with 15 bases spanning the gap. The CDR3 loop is CASSLALTRDGNYGYTF. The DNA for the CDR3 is TGTGCCAGCAGTTTAGCGTTAACAAGGGACGGTAACTATGGCTACACCTTC.

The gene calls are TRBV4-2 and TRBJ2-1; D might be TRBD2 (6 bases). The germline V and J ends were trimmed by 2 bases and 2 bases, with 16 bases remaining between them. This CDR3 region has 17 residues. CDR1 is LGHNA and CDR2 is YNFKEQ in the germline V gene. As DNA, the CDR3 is TGTGCCAGCAGCCAATCAGGAGCGGGTGGCGCCTACAATGAGCAGTTCTTC. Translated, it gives CASSQSGAGGAYNEQFF.

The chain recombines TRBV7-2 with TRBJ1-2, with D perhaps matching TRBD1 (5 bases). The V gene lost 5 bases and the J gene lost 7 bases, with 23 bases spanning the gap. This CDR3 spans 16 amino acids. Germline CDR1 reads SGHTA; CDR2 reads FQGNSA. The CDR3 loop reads CASSPQGMTKEGGYTF. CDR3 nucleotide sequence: TGTGCCAGCAGCCCCCAGGGAATGACCAAAGAGGGTGGCTACACCTTC.

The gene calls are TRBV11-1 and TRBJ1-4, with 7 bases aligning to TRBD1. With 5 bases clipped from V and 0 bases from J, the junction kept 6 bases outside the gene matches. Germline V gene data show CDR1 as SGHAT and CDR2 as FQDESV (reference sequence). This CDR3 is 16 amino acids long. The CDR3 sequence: CASSRQGGTTNEKLFF. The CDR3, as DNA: TGTGCCAGCAGCCGTCAGGGGGGAACAACTAATGAAAAACTGTTTTTT.

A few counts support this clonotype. The CDR3 reads CASSQERVEAFF. The CDR3 DNA is TGTGCCAGCAGCCAGGAGAGGGTTGAAGCTTTCTTT. The J gene is TRBJ1-1, the V gene TRBV7-9; unclear D gene. Germline V gene lookup returns CDR1 SEHNR and CDR2 FQNEAQ (reference sequence). This CDR3 region has 12 residues. V was pared by 5 bases and J by 7 bases, with 11 bases between.